Sequencing of this T cell receptor (beta chain) was carried out in a study of blood T cells in healthy people across ages. Using a J-beta primer mix together with a sample-barcoded 5' primer, a second PCR was run for roughly 6 to 11 cycles. TCRdb re-called the 5' RACE reads with MiXCR, one entry per CDR3 protein. The sample holds 1.8 million or so distinct CDR3 sequences, roughly two fifths seen once. The CDR3 is made up of 12 amino acids. Germline CDR1 is SNHLY and CDR2 is FYNNEI. The V end was cut by 0 bases, the J end by 5 bases, with 4 bases between. Overall study results and limits: Measured against age, TCR beta diversity per million T cells decreased in a roughly linear manner.

This clonotype turned up a few times. The target antigen is unknown. The receptor was derived from a human donor in good health. The chain uses TRBV2 and TRBJ1-2; D ambiguous. The specimen was blood. CDR3 sequence: CASSEALYGYTF. The CDR3 DNA reads TGTGCCAGCAGTGAAGCTTTGTATGGCTACACCTTC.